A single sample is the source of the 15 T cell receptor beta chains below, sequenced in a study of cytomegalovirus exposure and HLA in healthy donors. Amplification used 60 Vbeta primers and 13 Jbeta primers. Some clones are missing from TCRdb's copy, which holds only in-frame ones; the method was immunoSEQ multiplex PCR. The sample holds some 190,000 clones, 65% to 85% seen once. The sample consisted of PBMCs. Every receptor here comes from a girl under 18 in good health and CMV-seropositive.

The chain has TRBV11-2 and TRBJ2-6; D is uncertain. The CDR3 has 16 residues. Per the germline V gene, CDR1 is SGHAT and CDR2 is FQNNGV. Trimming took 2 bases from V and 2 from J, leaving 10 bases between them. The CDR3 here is CASSLSTVTGANVLTF. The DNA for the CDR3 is TGTGCCAGCAGCTTAAGTACGGTAACTGGGGCCAACGTCCTGACTTTC.

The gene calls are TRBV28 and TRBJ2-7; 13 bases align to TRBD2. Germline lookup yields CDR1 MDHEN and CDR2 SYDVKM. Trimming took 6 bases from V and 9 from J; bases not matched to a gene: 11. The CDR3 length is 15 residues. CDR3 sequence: CASSPTTSGRNGQYF. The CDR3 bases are TGTGCCAGCAGCCCAACGACTAGCGGGAGGAATGGGCAGTACTTC. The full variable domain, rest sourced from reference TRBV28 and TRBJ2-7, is DVKVTQSSRYLVKRTGEKVFLECVQDMDHENMFWYRQDPGLGLRLIYFSYDVKMKEKGDIPEGYSVSREKKERFSLILESASTNQTSMYLCASSPTTSGRNGQYFGPGTRLTVT.

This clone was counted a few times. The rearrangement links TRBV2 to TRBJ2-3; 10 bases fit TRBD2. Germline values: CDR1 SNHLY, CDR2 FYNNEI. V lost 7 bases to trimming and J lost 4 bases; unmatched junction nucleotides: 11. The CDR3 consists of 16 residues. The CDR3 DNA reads TGTGCCAGCAATGGGAGTCCTAGCGGGAGCCCAGATACGCAGTATTTT. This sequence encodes CASNGSPSGSPDTQYF.

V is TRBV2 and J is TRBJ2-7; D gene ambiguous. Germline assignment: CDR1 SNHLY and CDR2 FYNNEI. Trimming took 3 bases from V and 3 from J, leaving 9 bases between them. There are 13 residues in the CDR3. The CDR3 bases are TGTGCCAGCAGTGACTATAGTAGCTACGAGCAGTACTTC. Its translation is CASSDYSSYEQYF.

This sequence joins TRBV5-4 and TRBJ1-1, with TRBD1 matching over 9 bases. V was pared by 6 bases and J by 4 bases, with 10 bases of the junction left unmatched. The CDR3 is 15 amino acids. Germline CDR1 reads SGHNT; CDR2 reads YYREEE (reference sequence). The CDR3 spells CASISGGQGPTEAFF. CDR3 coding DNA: TGTGCCAGCATCTCCGGAGGACAGGGGCCCACTGAAGCTTTCTTT.

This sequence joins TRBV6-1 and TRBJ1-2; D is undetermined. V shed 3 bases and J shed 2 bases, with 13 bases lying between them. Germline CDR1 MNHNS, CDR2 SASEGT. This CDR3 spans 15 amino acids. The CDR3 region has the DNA TGTGCCAGCAGTGAGTTCACCAGGCCCAACTATGGCTACACCTTC. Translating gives CASSEFTRPNYGYTF.

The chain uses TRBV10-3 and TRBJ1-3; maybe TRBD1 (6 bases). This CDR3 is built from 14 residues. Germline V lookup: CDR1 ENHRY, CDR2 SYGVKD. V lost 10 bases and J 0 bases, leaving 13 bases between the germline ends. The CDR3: CASTTGFSGNTIYF. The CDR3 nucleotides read TGTGCCAGCACAACAGGGTTCTCTGGAAACACCATATATTTT.

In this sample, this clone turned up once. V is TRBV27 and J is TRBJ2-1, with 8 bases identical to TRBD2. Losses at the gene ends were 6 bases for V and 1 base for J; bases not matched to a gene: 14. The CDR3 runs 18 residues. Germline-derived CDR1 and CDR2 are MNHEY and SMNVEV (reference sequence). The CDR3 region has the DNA TGTGCCAGCAGGACCGGGACTAGAGGGTACGGGTCCTACAATGAGCAGTTCTTC. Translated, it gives CASRTGTRGYGSYNEQFF.

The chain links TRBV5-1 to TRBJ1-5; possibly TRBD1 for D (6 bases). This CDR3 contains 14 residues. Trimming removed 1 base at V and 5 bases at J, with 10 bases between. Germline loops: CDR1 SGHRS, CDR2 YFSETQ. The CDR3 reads CASSLQGTDQPQHF. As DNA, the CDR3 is TGCGCCAGCAGCTTGCAGGGGACGGATCAGCCCCAGCATTTT.

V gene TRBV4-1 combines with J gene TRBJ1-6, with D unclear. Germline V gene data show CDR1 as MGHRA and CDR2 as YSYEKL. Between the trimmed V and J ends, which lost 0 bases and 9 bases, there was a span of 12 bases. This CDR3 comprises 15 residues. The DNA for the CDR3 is TGCGCCAGCAGCCAAGAAGGCTCCCGGAGTTCACCCCTCCACTTT. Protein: CASSQEGSRSSPLHF.

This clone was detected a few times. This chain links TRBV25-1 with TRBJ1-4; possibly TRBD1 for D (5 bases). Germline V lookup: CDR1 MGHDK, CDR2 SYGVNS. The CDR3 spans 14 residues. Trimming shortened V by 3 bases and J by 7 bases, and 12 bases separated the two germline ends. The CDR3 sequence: CASSDPGGGEKLFF. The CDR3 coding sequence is TGTGCCAGCAGTGATCCGGGGGGGGGTGAAAAACTGTTTTTT.

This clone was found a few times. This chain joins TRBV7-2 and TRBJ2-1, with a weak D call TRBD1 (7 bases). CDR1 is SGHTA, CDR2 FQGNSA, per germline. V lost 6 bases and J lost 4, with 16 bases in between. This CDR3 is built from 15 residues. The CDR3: CASRSGGRGYNEQFF. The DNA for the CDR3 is TGTGCCAGCAGATCAGGGGGGAGAGGATACAATGAGCAGTTCTTC.

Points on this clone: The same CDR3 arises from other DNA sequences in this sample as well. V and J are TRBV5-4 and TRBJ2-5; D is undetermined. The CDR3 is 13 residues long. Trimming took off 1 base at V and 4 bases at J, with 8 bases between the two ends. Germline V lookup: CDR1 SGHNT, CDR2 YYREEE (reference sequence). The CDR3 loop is CASSLLGGETQYF. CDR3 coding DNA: TGTGCCAGCAGCTTGTTAGGCGGAGAGACCCAGTACTTC. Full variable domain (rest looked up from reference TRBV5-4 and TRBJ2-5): ETGVTQSPTHLIKTRGQQVTLRCSSQSGHNTVSWYQQALGQGPQFIFQYYREEENGRGNFPPRFSGLQFPNYSSELNVNALELDDSALYLCASSLLGGETQYFGPGTRLLVL.

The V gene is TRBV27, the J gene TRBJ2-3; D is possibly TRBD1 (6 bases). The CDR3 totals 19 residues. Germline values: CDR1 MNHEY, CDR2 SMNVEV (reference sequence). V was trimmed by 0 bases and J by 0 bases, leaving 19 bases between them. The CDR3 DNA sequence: TGTGCCAGCAGTTTATCGGCATACACTCCAACAGGGAGCACAGATACGCAGTATTTT. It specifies CASSLSAYTPTGSTDTQYF.

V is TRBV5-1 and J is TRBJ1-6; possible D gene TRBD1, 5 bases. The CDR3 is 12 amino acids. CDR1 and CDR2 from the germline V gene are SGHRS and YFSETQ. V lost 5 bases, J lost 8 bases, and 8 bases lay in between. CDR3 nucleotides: TGCGCCAGCAGGGACATCCATTCACCCCTCCACTTT. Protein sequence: CASRDIHSPLHF.